This T cell receptor beta chain was observed in a study of response to subunit inactivated influenza vaccine. TCRdb re-called the RT-PCR reads with MiXCR, one entry per CDR3 protein. In the table there are about 620,000 distinct CDR3 sequences, about 11% of which are singletons. The ends lost 4 bases at V and 2 bases at J; junction bases unmatched: 9. The CDR3 length is 16 residues. Per germline, CDR1 SGHRS and CDR2 YFSETQ. In addition, the sample was reused for a study of T cells expressing NK-cell markers. In that study: Scientists made TCR beta cDNA using 5'RACE template switching with UMIs. It was from sorted CD3+CD56+NKG2C+, CD3+CD56+NKG2C- and CD3+CD56-NKG2C+ T cells that TCR beta repertoires came. Dominant NKG2C+ clonotypes in five to seven donors made up about 1.0-7.0% of CD8+ T cells. Four donors' CD3+CD56-NKG2C+ cells were dominated by the same clonotypes.

The chain combines TRBV5-1 with TRBJ1-1, with 9 bases that match TRBD1. The sequencing here drew on PBMCs from blood, taken on the day of vaccination. The TCR was taken from a man aged 50 to 60 who received an inactivated influenza vaccine. CDR3 nucleotides: TGCGCCAGCAGCGTAGGGGACAGGGCCTTCAACACTGAAGCTTTCTTT. It specifies CASSVGDRAFNTEAFF. Using reference TRBV5-1 and TRBJ1-1 for the parts outside the CDR3, the full variable domain is KAGVTQTPRYLIKTRGQQVTLSCSPISGHRSVSWYQQTPGQGLQFLFEYFSETQRNKGNFPGRFSGRQFSNSRSEMNVSTLELGDSALYLCASSVGDRAFNTEAFFGQGTRLTVV.